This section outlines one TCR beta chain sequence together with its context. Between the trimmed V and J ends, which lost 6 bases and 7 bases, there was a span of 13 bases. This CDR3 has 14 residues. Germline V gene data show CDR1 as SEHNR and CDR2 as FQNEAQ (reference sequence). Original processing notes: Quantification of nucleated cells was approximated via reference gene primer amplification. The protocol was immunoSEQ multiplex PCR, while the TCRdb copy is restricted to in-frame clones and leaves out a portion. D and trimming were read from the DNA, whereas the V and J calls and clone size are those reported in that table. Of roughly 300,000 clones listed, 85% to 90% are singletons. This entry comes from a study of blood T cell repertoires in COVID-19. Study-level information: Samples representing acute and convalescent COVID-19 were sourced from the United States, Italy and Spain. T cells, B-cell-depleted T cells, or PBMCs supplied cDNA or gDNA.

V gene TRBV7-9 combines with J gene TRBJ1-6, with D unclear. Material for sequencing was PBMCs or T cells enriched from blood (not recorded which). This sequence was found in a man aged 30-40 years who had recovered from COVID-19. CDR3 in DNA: TGTGCCAGCAGAACCCGGGGATCGAATTCACCCCTCCACTTT. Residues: CASRTRGSNSPLHF.